Listed below are T cell receptor beta chains from one sample, sequenced in a study of graft-versus-host responses after intestinal transplantation. Data came from immunoSEQ multiplex PCR; TCRdb stores just in-frame clones and leaves some out. This sample has about 82,000 clones, with approximately 90% found just once. Their antigens remain unidentified. Sequenced material: unstimulated CD4+ T cells sorted from spleen or lymph node cells, taken before transplant. These receptors originate from a human donor who was the organ donor for an intestinal transplant. CDR3s include the opening cysteine and the closing phenylalanine or tryptophan. Each record gives: V gene, D gene, J gene, clone size, CDR3 DNA, CDR3 protein. The D gene is left open where the match is weak. Expanded clones get a size class; other rows say once, few or many, or leave the size out.

V gene: TRBV5-1; D gene: TRBD1; J gene: TRBJ2-5; clone size: NA; CDR3 DNA: TGCGCCAGCAGCTCCTACAGGGGGCTTAGTGAGACCCAGTACTTC; CDR3 protein: CASSSYRGLSETQYF
V gene: TRBV12-5; D gene: TRBD1; J gene: TRBJ1-5; clone size: NA; CDR3 DNA: TGTGCTAGTGGTCCCGGGACAGAACGCAATCAGCCCCAGCATTTT; CDR3 protein: CASGPGTERNQPQHF
V gene: TRBV20-1; D gene: NA; J gene: TRBJ1-2; clone size: NA; CDR3 DNA: TGCAGTGCTCGGGTGGATGGCTACACCTTC; CDR3 protein: CSARVDGYTF
V gene: TRBV30; D gene: NA; J gene: TRBJ1-3; clone size: few; CDR3 DNA: TGTGCCTGGAGTCAGACAGAGAACTCTGGAAACACCATATATTTT; CDR3 protein: CAWSQTENSGNTIYF
V gene: TRBV5-4; D gene: NA; J gene: TRBJ2-7; clone size: NA; CDR3 DNA: TGTGCCAGCAGCCATAGATTCTCCTACGAGCAGTACTTC; CDR3 protein: CASSHRFSYEQYF
V gene: TRBV18; D gene: TRBD2; J gene: TRBJ2-3; clone size: NA; CDR3 DNA: TGTGCCAGCTCGCCCGGACTAGCGGGACCAAGGGATACGCAGTATTTT; CDR3 protein: CASSPGLAGPRDTQYF
V gene: TRBV4-1; D gene: NA; J gene: TRBJ1-1; clone size: once; CDR3 DNA: TGCGCCAGCAGCCAAGAGGGAGGGTACACTGAAGCTTTCTTT; CDR3 protein: CASSQEGGYTEAFF
V gene: TRBV30; D gene: NA; J gene: TRBJ1-6; clone size: NA; CDR3 DNA: TGTGCCTGGACCCAGGGGCGGATTAATTCACCCCTCCACTTT; CDR3 protein: CAWTQGRINSPLHF
V gene: TRBV30; D gene: NA; J gene: TRBJ2-1; clone size: NA; CDR3 DNA: TGTGCCTGGAGCCTTAGACTAGGGTCGTACAATGAGCAGTTCTTC; CDR3 protein: CAWSLRLGSYNEQFF
V gene: TRBV10-3; D gene: NA; J gene: TRBJ2-7; clone size: NA; CDR3 DNA: TGTGCCATCAGTGAGTCCATAAATACTTACGAGCAGTACTTC; CDR3 protein: CAISESINTYEQYF
V gene: TRBV11-2; D gene: NA; J gene: TRBJ2-7; clone size: NA; CDR3 DNA: TGTGCCAGCAGCTTAGATAAGGGGGCCTACGAGCAGTACTTC; CDR3 protein: CASSLDKGAYEQYF
V gene: TRBV7-2; D gene: NA; J gene: TRBJ2-5; clone size: NA; CDR3 DNA: TGTGCCAGCAGCTTACAGGTGGGCCAAGAGACCCAGTACTTC; CDR3 protein: CASSLQVGQETQYF
V gene: TRBV2; D gene: NA; J gene: TRBJ1-2; clone size: NA; CDR3 DNA: TGTGCCAGCAGTACCTTTGCGGGGCCCAACACCTTC; CDR3 protein: CASSTFAGPNTF
V gene: TRBV11-2; D gene: TRBD2; J gene: TRBJ2-7; clone size: few; CDR3 DNA: TGTGCCAGCAGCTTAGCCAGCGGGGGGCTGTCCTACGAGCAGTACTTC; CDR3 protein: CASSLASGGLSYEQYF
V gene: TRBV30; D gene: NA; J gene: TRBJ1-2; clone size: NA; CDR3 DNA: TGTGCCTGGAGTGGCATGGTGTGGAGGGGCTACACCTTC; CDR3 protein: CAWSGMVWRGYTF
V gene: TRBV10-3; D gene: TRBD2; J gene: TRBJ2-7; clone size: NA; CDR3 DNA: TGTGCCATCAGTAGCCGGGACTACTACGAGCAGTACTTC; CDR3 protein: CAISSRDYYEQYF
V gene: TRBV28; D gene: TRBD1; J gene: TRBJ1-5; clone size: NA; CDR3 DNA: TGTGCCAGCAGTTTGAGGGGGCTTAGCAATCAGCCCCAGCATTTT; CDR3 protein: CASSLRGLSNQPQHF
V gene: TRBV28; D gene: TRBD1; J gene: TRBJ1-1; clone size: NA; CDR3 DNA: TGTGCCAGCAGTTTATGGGGGACAGGGGCTGAAGCTTTCTTT; CDR3 protein: CASSLWGTGAEAFF
V gene: TRBV5-1; D gene: TRBD1; J gene: TRBJ1-2; clone size: NA; CDR3 DNA: TGCGCCAGCAGCACCGGGACAGGGGGGGCCCTCTATGGCTACACCTTC; CDR3 protein: CASSTGTGGALYGYTF
V gene: TRBV11-2; D gene: NA; J gene: TRBJ2-1; clone size: NA; CDR3 DNA: TGTGCCAGCAGCAACCCGGGATATGAGCAGTTCTTC; CDR3 protein: CASSNPGYEQFF
V gene: TRBV5-8; D gene: NA; J gene: TRBJ1-5; clone size: NA; CDR3 DNA: TGTGCCAGCAGCCCCCGGGATCAGCCCCAGCATTTT; CDR3 protein: CASSPRDQPQHF
V gene: TRBV2; D gene: NA; J gene: TRBJ2-3; clone size: NA; CDR3 DNA: TGTGCCAGCAAAGCCCAGCAGGGCACAGATACGCAGTATTTT; CDR3 protein: CASKAQQGTDTQYF
V gene: TRBV2; D gene: NA; J gene: TRBJ2-2; clone size: NA; CDR3 DNA: TGTGCCAGCAGCCTTACTGGGAACACCGGGGAGCTGTTTTTT; CDR3 protein: CASSLTGNTGELFF
V gene: TRBV27; D gene: TRBD1; J gene: TRBJ2-1; clone size: NA; CDR3 DNA: TGTGCCAGCAGTAAGGCACTGGACAGGGGGTACAATGAGCAGTTCTTC; CDR3 protein: CASSKALDRGYNEQFF
V gene: TRBV7-2; D gene: TRBD1; J gene: TRBJ2-1; clone size: NA; CDR3 DNA: TGTGCCAGCAGCTCCCATACAGGGGAACCCGTCAATGAGCAGTTCTTC; CDR3 protein: CASSSHTGEPVNEQFF
V gene: TRBV4-1; D gene: NA; J gene: TRBJ1-4; clone size: NA; CDR3 DNA: TGCGCCAGCAGCCAAGATCACCTGAGGGCAACTAATGAAAAACTGTTTTTT; CDR3 protein: CASSQDHLRATNEKLFF
V gene: TRBV5-1; D gene: NA; J gene: TRBJ2-1; clone size: NA; CDR3 DNA: TGCGCCAGCAGCCAGCGATGGACAGCTACCTACAATGAGCAGTTCTTC; CDR3 protein: CASSQRWTATYNEQFF
V gene: TRBV7-3; D gene: TRBD2; J gene: TRBJ2-5; clone size: NA; CDR3 DNA: TGTGCCAGCAGCTTAAATAGCGGGGGGAAAGAGACCCAGTACTTC; CDR3 protein: CASSLNSGGKETQYF
V gene: TRBV7-8; D gene: NA; J gene: TRBJ2-7; clone size: once; CDR3 DNA: TGTGCCAGCAGCTTAGCCCTCGGTTACAGGACCTACGAGCAGTACTTC; CDR3 protein: CASSLALGYRTYEQYF
V gene: TRBV5-4; D gene: NA; J gene: TRBJ2-3; clone size: NA; CDR3 DNA: TGTGCCAGCAGCTTGGGAGAAGGCGGAAACACAGATACGCAGTATTTT; CDR3 protein: CASSLGEGGNTDTQYF
V gene: TRBV5-1; D gene: NA; J gene: TRBJ2-5; clone size: NA; CDR3 DNA: TGCGCCAGCAGCTTGTTTGGTACTTCGGGGGAGACCCAGTACTTC; CDR3 protein: CASSLFGTSGETQYF
V gene: TRBV19; D gene: TRBD1; J gene: TRBJ1-3; clone size: NA; CDR3 DNA: TGTGCCAGTAGTATCGGTGGACAGGTCGTGATTGGAAACACCATATATTTT; CDR3 protein: CASSIGGQVVIGNTIYF
V gene: TRBV5-4; D gene: TRBD2; J gene: TRBJ2-4; clone size: NA; CDR3 DNA: TGTGCCAGCAGTAATCTAGCGGTAGCCAAAAACATTCAGTACTTC; CDR3 protein: CASSNLAVAKNIQYF
V gene: TRBV10-3; D gene: NA; J gene: TRBJ2-5; clone size: NA; CDR3 DNA: TGTGCCATCAGTGGTTCAGGCTCCCAAGAGACCCAGTACTTC; CDR3 protein: CAISGSGSQETQYF
V gene: TRBV6-6; D gene: NA; J gene: TRBJ1-2; clone size: few; CDR3 DNA: TGTGCCAGCAGTTACTCGAGGTCTAACTATGGCTACACCTTC; CDR3 protein: CASSYSRSNYGYTF
V gene: TRBV2; D gene: TRBD2; J gene: TRBJ2-3; clone size: NA; CDR3 DNA: TGTGCCAGCACGGGACTAGCGGGGGGAACAGATACGCAGTATTTT; CDR3 protein: CASTGLAGGTDTQYF
V gene: TRBV5-1; D gene: NA; J gene: TRBJ2-3; clone size: NA; CDR3 DNA: TGCGCCAGCAGCTTGGATTCAGGGGAAACAGATACGCAGTATTTT; CDR3 protein: CASSLDSGETDTQYF
V gene: TRBV6-1; D gene: TRBD1; J gene: TRBJ1-4; clone size: once; CDR3 DNA: TGTGCCAGCAGAACCGGGACAGGGAACGAAAAACTGTTTTTT; CDR3 protein: CASRTGTGNEKLFF
V gene: TRBV28; D gene: TRBD2; J gene: TRBJ2-1; clone size: once; CDR3 DNA: TGTGCCAGCGGACTAGCGGGCCTATACAATGAGCAGTTCTTC; CDR3 protein: CASGLAGLYNEQFF
V gene: TRBV11-3; D gene: TRBD2; J gene: TRBJ2-3; clone size: NA; CDR3 DNA: TGTGCCAGCAGCTTCCTAGCGGGAGGGCTAGATACGCAGTATTTT; CDR3 protein: CASSFLAGGLDTQYF
V gene: TRBV18; D gene: TRBD1; J gene: TRBJ1-5; clone size: NA; CDR3 DNA: TGTGCCAGCTCACTATCCGGACAGGTTAATCAGCCCCAGCATTTT; CDR3 protein: CASSLSGQVNQPQHF
V gene: TRBV28; D gene: NA; J gene: TRBJ1-5; clone size: NA; CDR3 DNA: TGTGCCAGCAGGACTGGTGATAGCAATCAGCCCCAGCATTTT; CDR3 protein: CASRTGDSNQPQHF
V gene: TRBV7-3; D gene: NA; J gene: TRBJ2-5; clone size: NA; CDR3 DNA: TGTGCCAGCAGTTTCGGGCTAGCCGCCAAAGAGACCCAGTACTTC; CDR3 protein: CASSFGLAAKETQYF
V gene: TRBV6-5; D gene: NA; J gene: TRBJ2-7; clone size: few; CDR3 DNA: TGTGCCAGCAGTGGCGGGGGCAAATACGAGCAGTACTTC; CDR3 protein: CASSGGGKYEQYF
V gene: TRBV6-6; D gene: TRBD1; J gene: TRBJ1-3; clone size: NA; CDR3 DNA: TGTGCCAGCGGAGGGGGCCCCTCTGGAAACACCATATATTTT; CDR3 protein: CASGGGPSGNTIYF
V gene: TRBV29-1; D gene: NA; J gene: TRBJ2-3; clone size: NA; CDR3 DNA: TGCAGCGTTGAGCCGGCAGGGAGGACCTTGGGCACAGATACGCAGTATTTT; CDR3 protein: CSVEPAGRTLGTDTQYF
V gene: TRBV29-1; D gene: NA; J gene: TRBJ1-1; clone size: NA; CDR3 DNA: TGCCTTGGGGGAGGGAGAGGCACTGAAGCTTTCTTT; CDR3 protein: CLGGGRGTEAFF
V gene: TRBV5-1; D gene: TRBD1; J gene: TRBJ1-4; clone size: NA; CDR3 DNA: TGCGCCAGCAGCTTCACCGGGACAGAGAATGAAAAACTGTTTTTT; CDR3 protein: CASSFTGTENEKLFF